A single sample gave rise to the 28 T cell receptor beta chains below, sequenced in a study of OX40 agonist ivuxolimab in advanced cancers. Some clones are missing from TCRdb's copy, which holds only in-frame ones; the method was immunoSEQ multiplex PCR. The table has roughly 92,000 clones, about 93% seen once. The input for sequencing was CD4+ or CD8+ T cells sorted from blood, taken in a trial of the OX40 agonist ivuxolimab. The source of these receptors is an adult with an advanced solid tumor such as melanoma, head and neck, liver or kidney cancer.

Notes on this clone: This CDR3 is also generated by other DNA sequences in the sample. The V gene is TRBV28, the J gene TRBJ1-1; unclear D gene. Germline CDR1 MDHEN, CDR2 SYDVKM. V was clipped by 3 bases and J by 8 bases, with 7 bases between them. This CDR3 has 11 amino acids. The CDR3 bases are TGTGCCAGCAGTTTTGTTAGGGAAGCTTTCTTT. Residues: CASSFVREAFF.

The J gene is TRBJ2-1, the V gene TRBV9, with 13 positions matching TRBD2. Trimming removed 0 bases from V and 3 bases from J; junction bases left unmatched: 6. The germline CDR1 and CDR2 sequences are SGDLS and YYNGEE. This CDR3 comprises 18 residues. The CDR3 nucleotides read TGTGCCAGCAGCGTAGCTTCTCGGACTAGCGGGAGCTACAATGAGCAGTTCTTC. Encoded protein: CASSVASRTSGSYNEQFF. Drawing the rest from reference TRBV9 and TRBJ2-1, the complete variable domain is DSGVTQTPKHLITATGQRVTLRCSPRSGDLSVYWYQQSLDQGLQFLIQYYNGEERAKGNILERFSAQQFPDLHSELNLSSLELGDSALYFCASSVASRTSGSYNEQFFGPGTRLTVL.

The rearrangement joins TRBV27 to TRBJ1-6; unclear D gene. V was cut by 1 base and J by 0 bases, with 10 bases left in between. CDR3 length equals 17 residues. Germline V gives CDR1 MNHEY, CDR2 SMNVEV (reference sequence). The CDR3 sequence: CASSLFLRGSYNSPLHF. DNA for the CDR3: TGTGCCAGCAGTTTATTCCTGCGCGGCTCCTATAATTCACCCCTCCACTTT.

For this clone: Mismatch with germline at one junction end may stem from a read error. The chain uses TRBV30 and TRBJ2-1, with D maybe TRBD2 (6 bases). The CDR3 extends over 15 amino acids. Germline V gene data show CDR1 as GTSNPN and CDR2 as SVGIG (reference sequence). The CDR3 coding sequence is TGTGCCCGGAGTGCCCCGCAGCGGGTATACAATGAGCAGTTCTTC. The encoded protein is CARSAPQRVYNEQFF.

The rearrangement joins TRBV6-5 to TRBJ2-7; the match to TRBD2 covers 10 bases. Trimming took 4 bases from V and 7 from J; bases not matched to a gene: 7. This CDR3 spans 14 amino acids. In germline, CDR1 is MNHEY, CDR2 SVGAGI. The CDR3 loop is CASSSSGSMREQYF. CDR3 nucleotide sequence: TGTGCCAGCAGTTCTAGCGGGAGTATGAGGGAGCAGTACTTC.

The chain has TRBV18 and TRBJ2-5; the D gene is possibly TRBD1 (5 bases). The end of the DNA is better explained by TRBJ2-7, so the J call may be wrong. CDR3 length: 14 amino acids. Germline V gene sequence: CDR1 KGHSH, CDR2 LQKENI. The CDR3 region is CASSPPTENYEQYF. DNA for the CDR3: TGTGCCAGCTCACCACCGACAGAGAACTACGAGCAGTACTTC.

In its sample, this clone was seen once. V usage is TRBV6-6 and J usage is TRBJ2-3; 10 bases fit TRBD1. In germline, CDR1 is MNHNY, CDR2 SVGAGI (reference sequence). The V and J ends lost 4 bases and 6 bases, in that order; junction bases with no gene match: 4. The CDR3 length is 14 residues. The CDR3 spells CASSSGQGGDTQYF. The CDR3 DNA sequence: TGTGCCAGCAGTTCCGGACAGGGGGGCGATACGCAGTATTTT.

V gene TRBV7-2 combines with J gene TRBJ2-3, with unresolved D. With 3 bases removed from V and 6 bases from J, the gap between germline ends came to 10 bases. CDR1 and CDR2 (germline): SGHTA, FQGNSA. The CDR3 runs 13 residues. The CDR3 nucleotides read TGTGCCAGCAGCTTTACCCGTGGGGATACGCAGTATTTT. Amino acid sequence: CASSFTRGDTQYF.

The chain carries TRBV19 and TRBJ1-6; D unclear. Trimming took 3 bases from V and 7 from J, leaving 13 bases between them. The CDR3 sequence is 15 residues long. Germline CDR1 is LNHDA and CDR2 is SQIVND (reference sequence). In DNA form, the CDR3 reads TGTGCCAGTAGTATTGGGTCACGGGGAAATTCACCCCTCCACTTT. Amino acid sequence: CASSIGSRGNSPLHF. The variable domain in full, completed from reference TRBV19 and TRBJ1-6, reads DGGITQSPKYLFRKEGQNVTLSCEQNLNHDAMYWYRQDPGQGLRLIYYSQIVNDFQKGDIAEGYSVSREKKESFPLTVTSAQKNPTAFYLCASSIGSRGNSPLHFGNGTRLTVT.

The V call is TRBV5-1, the J call TRBJ1-2; possible D gene TRBD1, 6 bases. The CDR3 runs to 16 residues. V lost 1 base and J 4 bases, leaving 17 bases between the germline ends. Germline CDR1 reads SGHRS; CDR2 reads YFSETQ. CDR3 sequence: CASSLTTLAGAYGYTF. DNA of the CDR3: TGCGCCAGCAGCTTGACGACGTTAGCAGGGGCCTATGGCTACACCTTC.

The CDR3 DNA follows: TGTGCCAGCAGCCTAAGGGGGACAGGGGTCAATCAGCCCCAGCATTTT. This translates into CASSLRGTGVNQPQHF. The chain carries TRBV28 and TRBJ1-5; 10 nucleotides match TRBD1. The CDR3 covers 16 residues. Germline V lookup: CDR1 MDHEN, CDR2 SYDVKM. With V trimmed by 6 bases and J by 3 bases, 8 bases remained unmatched.

This clone came up once. The chain couples TRBV6-5 to TRBJ1-1, with a weak D call TRBD1 (5 bases). V was shortened by 10 bases and J by 10 bases, with 19 bases between the two germline ends. The CDR3 sequence is 12 residues long. The germline gives CDR1 MNHEY, CDR2 SVGAGI. CDR3 sequence reads: CATVDSGVPAFF. The CDR3 nucleotides are TGTGCCACGGTGGATTCGGGGGTTCCAGCTTTCTTT.

The gene calls are TRBV7-9 and TRBJ2-2, with a possible D match to TRBD2 (5 bases). The germline gives CDR1 SEHNR, CDR2 FQNEAQ (reference sequence). The CDR3 sequence is 16 residues long. Trimming cost V 2 bases and J 1 base, with 11 bases left between them. Here the CDR3 reads CASSLSSPVNTGELFF. The CDR3 DNA reads as TGTGCCAGCAGCTTATCTAGCCCGGTGAACACCGGGGAGCTGTTTTTT.

The chain is built from TRBV14 and TRBJ2-1; 8 positions match TRBD1. This CDR3 is 14 amino acids long. V shed 1 base and J 7 bases; nucleotides not matched to a gene: 3. Germline CDR1 is SGHDN and CDR2 is FVKESK. CDR3 sequence reads: CASSQVYRGNEQFF. Here the CDR3 DNA reads TGTGCCAGCAGCCAAGTCTACAGGGGGAATGAGCAGTTCTTC.

This chain links TRBV13 with TRBJ2-1, with 11 bases identical to TRBD2. Germline lookup yields CDR1 PRHDT and CDR2 FYEKMQ (reference sequence). Trimming at V came to 5 bases and at J to 3 bases, leaving 9 bases not matched to a gene. The CDR3 sequence is 17 residues long. The chain's CDR3 is CASSTGTSGKNYNEQFF. The CDR3 DNA follows: TGTGCCAGCAGCACCGGGACTAGCGGAAAGAACTACAATGAGCAGTTCTTC.

The rearrangement joins TRBV28 to TRBJ1-1, with D unclear. The CDR3 has 17 residues. From germline, CDR1 is MDHEN and CDR2 SYDVKM. The V end was cut by 4 bases, the J end by 3 bases, with 21 bases between. CDR3 sequence: CASSSGPGPRRDTEAFF. The CDR3 bases are TGTGCCAGCAGTTCCGGCCCCGGACCCCGTAGGGACACTGAAGCTTTCTTT.

The chain joins TRBV6-5 to TRBJ2-5; 9 positions agree with TRBD2. Germline CDR1 MNHEY, CDR2 SVGAGI. Trimming cost V 11 bases and J 5 bases; bases outside gene matches: 12. The CDR3 is 14 residues long. DNA of the CDR3: TGTGCCTGTCGAATAGCGGGAGTTCGCGAGACCCAGTACTTC. This codes for CACRIAGVRETQYF.

The chain carries TRBV4-2 and TRBJ1-5; D is ambiguous. The germline V gene encodes CDR1 LGHNA and CDR2 YNFKEQ. V lost 2 bases and J lost 1, with 9 bases in between. The CDR3 totals 15 residues. The CDR3 sequence is CASSQFLGSNQPQHF. DNA of the CDR3: TGTGCCAGCAGCCAATTCTTGGGGAGCAATCAGCCCCAGCATTTT.

On this clone itself: The junction differs from germline at one of its ends, possibly a read error. The chain is built from TRBV7-7 and TRBJ2-2; TRBD2 matches 7 bases. There are 16 residues in the CDR3. The germline CDR1 and CDR2 sequences are SSHAT and FNYEAQ (reference sequence). CDR3 in amino acids: CASSSTTGGKYGELFF. The CDR3 nucleotides are TGTGCTAGCAGCTCGACAACGGGAGGAAAGTACGGGGAGCTGTTTTTT. Full variable domain (outside the CDR3, taken from reference TRBV7-7 and TRBJ2-2): GAGVSQSPRYKVTKRGQDVTLRCDPISSHATLYWYQQALGQGPEFLTYFNYEAQPDKSGLPSDRFSAERPEGSISTLTIQRTEQRDSAMYRCASSSTTGGKYGELFFGEGSRLTVL.

This clone was seen a handful of times. The chain recombines TRBV30 with TRBJ1-5, with a tentative D call TRBD1 (6 bases). V was cut by 1 base and J by 4 bases, with 11 bases left in between. The CDR3 has 14 amino acids. Germline CDR1 GTSNPN, CDR2 SVGIG (reference sequence). The CDR3 DNA reads TGTGCCTGGAGTGCTCAGGGGTCTAATCAGCCCCAGCATTTT. This codes for CAWSAQGSNQPQHF.

This chain connects TRBV25-1 to TRBJ1-2; 7 nucleotides line up with TRBD1. Germline V lookup: CDR1 MGHDK, CDR2 SYGVNS. The CDR3 covers 16 residues. The ends lost 3 bases at V and 8 bases at J; junction bases unmatched: 15. CDR3 loop: CASSDQGTATPRGYTF. Here the CDR3 DNA reads TGTGCCAGCAGTGACCAAGGGACAGCTACCCCACGAGGCTACACCTTC.

In DNA, the CDR3 is TGTGCCAGCAGCTTAGCAGGAACAGGCGCTAACTATGGCTACACCTTC. Residues: CASSLAGTGANYGYTF. The V call is TRBV7-9, the J call TRBJ1-2, with D possibly matching TRBD1 (5 bases). Per germline, CDR1 SEHNR and CDR2 FQNEAQ (reference sequence). Trimming shortened V by 0 bases and J by 0 bases, and 11 bases separated the two germline ends. The CDR3 sequence is 16 residues long.

The chain has TRBV19 and TRBJ2-3, with 8 bases fitting TRBD2. The CDR3 contains 17 residues. Trimming took 2 bases from V and 2 from J; bases not matched to a gene: 9. Germline V gives CDR1 LNHDA, CDR2 SQIVND (reference sequence). The chain's CDR3 is CASSIPGRADNTDTQYF. In nucleotides, the CDR3 is TGTGCCAGTAGTATACCCGGGAGGGCGGACAACACAGATACGCAGTATTTT.

The chain uses TRBV7-2 and TRBJ1-6; D might be TRBD1 (6 bases). Trimming took 5 bases from V and 0 from J, leaving 17 bases between them. Germline V gives CDR1 SGHTA, CDR2 FQGNSA. The CDR3 spans 18 residues. This chain's CDR3 is CASSTSRAGVSYNSPLHF. The CDR3, as DNA: TGTGCCAGCAGCACTAGTAGGGCAGGGGTCTCCTATAATTCACCCCTCCACTTT.

The chain combines TRBV7-3 with TRBJ2-2; 7 bases are shared with TRBD1. Germline V gives CDR1 SGHTA, CDR2 FQGTGA. The CDR3 sequence is 15 residues long. The V and J ends lost 4 bases and 5 bases, in that order; junction bases with no gene match: 7. In DNA form, the CDR3 reads TGTGCCAGCAGCTATGACAGGGTTGGAACCGGGGAGCTGTTTTTT. Translated: CASSYDRVGTGELFF.

The chain recombines TRBV20-1 with TRBJ1-1; D unresolved. This CDR3 spans 11 amino acids. V was shortened by 4 bases and J by 0 bases, with 3 bases between the two germline ends. Germline V CDR1 and CDR2: DFQATT, SNEGSKA (reference sequence). CDR3 protein: CSATMNTEAFF. The CDR3 DNA follows: TGCAGTGCTACAATGAACACTGAAGCTTTCTTT.

The chain couples TRBV18 to TRBJ2-5, with D uncertain. The CDR3 sequence is 16 residues long. V was clipped by 0 bases and J by 5 bases, with 16 bases between them. Germline V gene data show CDR1 as KGHSH and CDR2 as LQKENI. The CDR3 nucleotides read TGTGCCAGCTCACCACCGTTGGCCGGGTTTCGGGAGACCCAGTACTTC. Translating it yields CASSPPLAGFRETQYF.

The chain carries TRBV4-3 and TRBJ1-2; 8 positions match TRBD1. J lost 0 bases, V lost 3 bases, and 12 bases had no gene match. In germline, CDR1 is LGHNA, CDR2 YSLEER. The CDR3 runs 18 residues. Here the CDR3 reads CASSQTYRGETPNYGYTF. The CDR3 coding sequence is TGCGCCAGCAGCCAGACGTACAGGGGGGAAACCCCTAACTATGGCTACACCTTC.